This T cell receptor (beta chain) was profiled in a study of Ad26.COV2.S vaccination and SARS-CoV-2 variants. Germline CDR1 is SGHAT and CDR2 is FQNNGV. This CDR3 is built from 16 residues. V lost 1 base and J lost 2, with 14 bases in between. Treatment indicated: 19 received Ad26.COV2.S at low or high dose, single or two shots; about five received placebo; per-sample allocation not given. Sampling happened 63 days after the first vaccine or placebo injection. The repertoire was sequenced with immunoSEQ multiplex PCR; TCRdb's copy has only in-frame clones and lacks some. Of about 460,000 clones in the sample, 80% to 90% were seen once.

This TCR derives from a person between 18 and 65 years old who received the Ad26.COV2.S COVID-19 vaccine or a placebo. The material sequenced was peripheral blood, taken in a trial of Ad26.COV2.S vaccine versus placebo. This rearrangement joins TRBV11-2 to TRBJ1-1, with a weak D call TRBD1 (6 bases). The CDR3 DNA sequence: TGTGCCAGCAGCTTAGCAGGGGTGGTTAGAAACACTGAAGCTTTCTTT. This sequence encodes CASSLAGVVRNTEAFF. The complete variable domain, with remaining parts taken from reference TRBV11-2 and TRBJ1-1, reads EAGVAQSPRYKIIEKRQSVAFWCNPISGHATLYWYQQILGQGPKLLIQFQNNGVVDDSQLPKDRFSAERLKGVDSTLKIQPAKLEDSAVYLCASSLAGVVRNTEAFFGQGTRLTVV.